In this sample, the clone carrying this T cell receptor beta chain turned up many times. What it binds is unknown. The data stem from a study of T-cell reconstitution after alpha-beta-depleted transplantation in children. The germline V gene has CDR1 SGHRS and CDR2 YFSETQ. The CDR3 loop spans 16 amino acids. The ends lost 5 bases at V and 4 bases at J; junction bases unmatched: 11. Unique molecular identifiers were used in preparing the TCRbeta library. TCRdb processed the PCR reads anew with MiXCR; each CDR3 protein has one entry. The repertoire has around 200,000 distinct CDR3 sequences, roughly 8.1% of them found once; the top ten carry 35%. Findings and limits, study-wide: From surviving recipient T cells and thymic progenitors came the high day-60 TCRbeta diversity observed in some patients.

The sequenced sample was PBMCs, mostly from graft donor cells, obtained 360 days after TCRalphabeta/CD19-depleted stem cell transplant. This clonotype was sampled from a male patient aged 2 to 9 who had a stem cell transplant for acute myeloid leukemia, so the T cells may come from the graft donor. This chain joins TRBV5-1 and TRBJ2-2; TRBD1 aligns across 7 bases. The CDR3 is CASSLNGQATTGELFF. The CDR3 DNA is TGCGCCAGCAGTTTGAACGGACAGGCAACCACCGGGGAGCTGTTTTTT.